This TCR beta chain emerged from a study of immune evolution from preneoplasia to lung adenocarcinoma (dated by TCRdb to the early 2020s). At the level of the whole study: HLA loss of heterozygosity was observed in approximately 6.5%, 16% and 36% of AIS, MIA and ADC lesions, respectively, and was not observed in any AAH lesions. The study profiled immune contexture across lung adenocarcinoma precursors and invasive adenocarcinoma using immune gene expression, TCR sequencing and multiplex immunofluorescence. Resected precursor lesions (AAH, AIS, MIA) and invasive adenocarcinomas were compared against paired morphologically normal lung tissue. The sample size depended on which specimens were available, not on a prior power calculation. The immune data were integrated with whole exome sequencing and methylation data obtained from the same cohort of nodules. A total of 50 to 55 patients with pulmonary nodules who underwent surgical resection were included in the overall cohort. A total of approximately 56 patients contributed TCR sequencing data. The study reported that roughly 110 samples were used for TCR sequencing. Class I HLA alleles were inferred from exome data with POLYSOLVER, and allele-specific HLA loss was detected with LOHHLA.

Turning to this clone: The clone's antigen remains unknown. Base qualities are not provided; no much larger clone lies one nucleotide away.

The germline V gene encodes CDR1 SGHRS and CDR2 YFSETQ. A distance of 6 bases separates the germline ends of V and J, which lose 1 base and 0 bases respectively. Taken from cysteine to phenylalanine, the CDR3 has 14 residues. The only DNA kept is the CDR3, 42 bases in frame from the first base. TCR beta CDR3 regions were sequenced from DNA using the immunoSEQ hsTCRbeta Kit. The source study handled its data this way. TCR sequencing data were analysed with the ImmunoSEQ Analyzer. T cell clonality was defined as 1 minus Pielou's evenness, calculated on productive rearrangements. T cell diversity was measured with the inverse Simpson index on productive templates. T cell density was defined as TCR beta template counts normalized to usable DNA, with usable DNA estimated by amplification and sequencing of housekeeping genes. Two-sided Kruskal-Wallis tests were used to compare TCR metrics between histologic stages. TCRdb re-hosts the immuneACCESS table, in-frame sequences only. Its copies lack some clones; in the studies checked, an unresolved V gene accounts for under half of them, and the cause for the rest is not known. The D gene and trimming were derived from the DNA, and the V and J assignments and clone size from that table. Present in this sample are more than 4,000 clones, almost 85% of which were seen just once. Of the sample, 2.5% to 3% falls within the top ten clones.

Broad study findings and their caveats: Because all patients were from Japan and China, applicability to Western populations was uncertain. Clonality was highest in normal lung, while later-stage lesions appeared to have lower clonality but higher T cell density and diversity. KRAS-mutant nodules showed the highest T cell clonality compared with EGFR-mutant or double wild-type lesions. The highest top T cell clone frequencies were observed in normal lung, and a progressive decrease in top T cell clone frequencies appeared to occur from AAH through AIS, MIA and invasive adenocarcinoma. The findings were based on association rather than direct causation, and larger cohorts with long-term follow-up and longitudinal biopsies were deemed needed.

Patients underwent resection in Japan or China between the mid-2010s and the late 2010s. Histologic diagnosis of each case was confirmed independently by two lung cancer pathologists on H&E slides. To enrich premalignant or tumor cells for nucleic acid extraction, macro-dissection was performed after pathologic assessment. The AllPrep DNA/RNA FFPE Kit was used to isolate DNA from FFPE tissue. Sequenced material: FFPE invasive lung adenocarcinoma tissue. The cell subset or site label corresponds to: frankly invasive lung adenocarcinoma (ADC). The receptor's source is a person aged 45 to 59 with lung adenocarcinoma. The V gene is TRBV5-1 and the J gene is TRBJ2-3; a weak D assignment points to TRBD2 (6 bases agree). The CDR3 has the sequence CASSLSGSTDTQYF. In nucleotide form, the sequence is TGCGCCAGCAGCTTGAGCGGGAGCACAGATACGCAGTATTTT.